This TCR beta chain came from a study of technical replicates of blood from several donors. Clones were read by immunoSEQ multiplex PCR, and TCRdb kept only the in-frame ones, dropping some. This sample has some 70,000 clones; roughly 92% occur once, and the top ten carry roughly 0.4%. This receptor was obtained from a human donor in good health. Sequenced input: T cells isolated from PBMCs.

Here the CDR3 DNA reads TGTGCCAGCAGCCCTTCCCGTAGCTCCCGGGAGCTGTTTTTT. Translating gives CASSPSRSSRELFF. The chain combines TRBV7-6 with TRBJ2-2; D unresolved. This CDR3 has 14 residues. V dropped 5 bases and J dropped 9 bases, with 16 bases sitting between them. Germline V gene data show CDR1 as SGHVS and CDR2 as FNYEAQ.